This T cell receptor (beta chain) is drawn from a study of graft-versus-host responses after intestinal transplantation. In the study overall: Multivisceral, liver-intestinal, or isolated intestinal grafts were transplanted into recipients. Recipients were all induced with anti-thymocyte globulin, then given tacrolimus and steroids for about 3 years.

This CDR3 is 15 amino acids long. Germline CDR1 and CDR2: LNHDA and SQIVND (reference sequence). Study results and limitations: The study found high graft-versus-host to host-versus-graft clonal ratios in allografts of patients with graft-donor T cell macrochimerism. Present in recipient marrow, GvH clones included some that appeared first in ileum or blood.

The data were produced by immunoSEQ multiplex PCR, yet TCRdb's version contains in-frame clones alone and is incomplete. The sample comprises 80,000 to 95,000 clones, about 92% of which are singletons, and roughly 2% rests with the top ten. With regard to this clone: Its antigen remains unknown.

The sample consisted of unstimulated CD8+ T cells sorted from spleen or lymph node cells, taken before intestinal transplant. This receptor was identified in a human donor who received an intestinal transplant. The chain combines TRBV19 with TRBJ2-5, with D tentatively TRBD2 (6 bases). The tail of the sequence fits TRBJ2-7 better, so the J call may be wrong. CDR3 nucleotides: TGTGCCAGTAGTATAGCCGGGACTGATTCCTACGAGCAGTACTTC. Protein sequence: CASSIAGTDSYEQYF.